These T cell receptor beta chains were read from a single sample in a study of cytomegalovirus exposure and HLA in healthy donors. Repertoires were generated with immunoSEQ multiplex PCR, while TCRdb's copy carries only in-frame clones and drops some. The data show about 130,000 clones, 73% seen once. The sequencing input was PBMCs. The source of these receptors is a man in his fifties or sixties in good health and CMV-seropositive. Both conserved end residues are trimmed from each CDR3. Fields, in order: V gene, CDR3 protein.

V gene: TRBV6-5; CDR3 protein: ASSYLGGNQPQH
V gene: TRBV7-3; CDR3 protein: ASSLTWDSQTSTDTQY
V gene: TRBV5-5; CDR3 protein: ASSLIGASTDTQY
V gene: TRBV28; CDR3 protein: ASSSGGANGYT
V gene: TRBV19; CDR3 protein: ASSSQDTSYEQY
V gene: TRBV10-3; CDR3 protein: AISEGQRYQPQH
V gene: TRBV19; CDR3 protein: ASRTTTGTETQY
V gene: TRBV28; CDR3 protein: ASSEQQYSGNTIY
V gene: TRBV5-4; CDR3 protein: ASSLSLQETQY
V gene: TRBV2; CDR3 protein: ASSAQRGAYNEQF
V gene: TRBV9; CDR3 protein: ASSQGTGGYEQY
V gene: TRBV28; CDR3 protein: ASSLEVRYGYT
V gene: TRBV25-1; CDR3 protein: ASSDTGEVEDTQY
V gene: TRBV5-4; CDR3 protein: ASSPGADSYYEQY
V gene: TRBV28; CDR3 protein: ASSKDQMREKLF
V gene: TRBV5-1; CDR3 protein: ASSSPGDSPLH
V gene: TRBV19; CDR3 protein: ASGTLSPGELF
V gene: TRBV7-8; CDR3 protein: ASRATGDTEAF
V gene: TRBV7-6; CDR3 protein: ASSPGGGYNEQF
V gene: TRBV2; CDR3 protein: ASSRNLLTGATGELF
V gene: TRBV7-3; CDR3 protein: ASSPGSHQPQH
V gene: TRBV5-4; CDR3 protein: ASSFGRTGGQETQY
V gene: TRBV2; CDR3 protein: ASSDVGGLTSYEQY
V gene: TRBV18; CDR3 protein: ASSPRGYGYT
V gene: TRBV28; CDR3 protein: ASSRPGLANYEQY
V gene: TRBV4-2; CDR3 protein: ASSQDRGRTEAF
V gene: TRBV27; CDR3 protein: ASSLALGQGANVLT
V gene: TRBV10-3; CDR3 protein: AIREGGQETQY
V gene: TRBV2; CDR3 protein: ASIFDWDRPSGWP
V gene: TRBV10-2; CDR3 protein: ASRGDRPNYGYT
V gene: TRBV5-7; CDR3 protein: ASSQGDNVVGRNQPQH
V gene: TRBV4-2; CDR3 protein: ASSQDFQGLAKNIQY
V gene: TRBV21-1; CDR3 protein: ASSNEGPGVATNEKLF
V gene: TRBV5-6; CDR3 protein: ASSFGGQETQY
V gene: TRBV28; CDR3 protein: ASSLGGYGYT
V gene: TRBV30; CDR3 protein: AWSLTGGRNEQF
V gene: TRBV10-3; CDR3 protein: AISWDGSTEAF
V gene: TRBV27; CDR3 protein: ASSWDTNTEAF
V gene: TRBV19; CDR3 protein: ASSINGGAGELF
V gene: TRBV27; CDR3 protein: ASSLSYGDEQF
V gene: TRBV27; CDR3 protein: ASSLSPGMNTEAF
V gene: TRBV11-2; CDR3 protein: ASSPPGAGGSGNTIY
V gene: TRBV18; CDR3 protein: ASSETGPATNEKLF
V gene: TRBV5-4; CDR3 protein: ASNPGGRGPRSGTQY
V gene: TRBV4-2; CDR3 protein: ASSQVRAGGSGANVLT